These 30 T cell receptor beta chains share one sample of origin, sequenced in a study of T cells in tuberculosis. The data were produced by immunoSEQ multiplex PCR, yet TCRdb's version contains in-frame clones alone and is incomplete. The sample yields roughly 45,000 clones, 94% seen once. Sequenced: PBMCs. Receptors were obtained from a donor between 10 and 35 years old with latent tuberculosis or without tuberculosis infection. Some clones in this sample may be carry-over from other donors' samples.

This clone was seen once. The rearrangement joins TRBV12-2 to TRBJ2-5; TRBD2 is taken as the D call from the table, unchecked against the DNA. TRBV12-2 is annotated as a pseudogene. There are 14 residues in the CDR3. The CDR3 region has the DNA TGTGCAAGTCGCTCCCAGCGGGAGCGGGAGACCCAGTACTTC. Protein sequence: CASRSQRERETQYF.

CDR3 protein: CASSQENRVSHTGELFF. DNA for the CDR3: TGCGCCAGCAGCCAAGAGAACAGGGTATCGCACACCGGGGAGCTGTTTTTT. The chain uses TRBV4-1 and TRBJ2-2; perhaps TRBD1 as D (6 bases). Per the germline V gene, CDR1 is MGHRA and CDR2 is YSYEKL. This CDR3 contains 17 residues. V was trimmed by 0 bases and J by 3 bases, leaving 14 bases between them.

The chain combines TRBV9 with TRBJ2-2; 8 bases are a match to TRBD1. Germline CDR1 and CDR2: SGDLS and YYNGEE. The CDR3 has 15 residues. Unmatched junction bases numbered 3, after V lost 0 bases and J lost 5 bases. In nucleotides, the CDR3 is TGTGCCAGCAGCGTAGTTGGACAGGGAACCGGGGAGCTGTTTTTT. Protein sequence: CASSVVGQGTGELFF. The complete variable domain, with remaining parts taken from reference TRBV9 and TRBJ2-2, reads DSGVTQTPKHLITATGQRVTLRCSPRSGDLSVYWYQQSLDQGLQFLIQYYNGEERAKGNILERFSAQQFPDLHSELNLSSLELGDSALYFCASSVVGQGTGELFFGEGSRLTVL.

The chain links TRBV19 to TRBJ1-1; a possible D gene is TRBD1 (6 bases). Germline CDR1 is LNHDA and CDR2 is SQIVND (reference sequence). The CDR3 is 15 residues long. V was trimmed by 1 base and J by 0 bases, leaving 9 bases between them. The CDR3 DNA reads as TGTGCCAGTAGTATAGCCGACAGGTTGAACACTGAAGCTTTCTTT. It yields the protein CASSIADRLNTEAFF.

The CDR3 nucleotides read TGTGCCAGCAGCCAAGGCGCTAGCCGTAGCACAGATACGCAGTATTTT. Its translation: CASSQGASRSTDTQYF. This chain links TRBV5-4 with TRBJ2-3; the D gene is possibly TRBD2 (5 bases). Germline lookup yields CDR1 SGHNT and CDR2 YYREEE (reference sequence). The CDR3 length is 16 residues. V gave up 4 bases and J gave up 0 bases, with 15 bases separating them.

For the CDR3, the DNA is TGTGCCAGCAGCCAAGATCCAGCGGGAGAAAATGAGCAGTTCTTC. It codes for CASSQDPAGENEQFF. The rearrangement uses TRBV4-2 and TRBJ2-1; 8 bases are a match to TRBD2. CDR3 length: 15 residues. Germline V lookup: CDR1 LGHNA, CDR2 YNFKEQ. The ends lost 0 bases at V and 7 bases at J; junction bases unmatched: 5.

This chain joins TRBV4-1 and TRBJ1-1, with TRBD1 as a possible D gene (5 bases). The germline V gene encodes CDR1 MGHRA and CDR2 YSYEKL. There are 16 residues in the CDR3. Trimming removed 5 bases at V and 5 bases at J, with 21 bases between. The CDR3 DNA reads TGCGCCAGCAGCGTCCCGGGACTACCCTCGGGTACTGAAGCTTTCTTT. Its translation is CASSVPGLPSGTEAFF.

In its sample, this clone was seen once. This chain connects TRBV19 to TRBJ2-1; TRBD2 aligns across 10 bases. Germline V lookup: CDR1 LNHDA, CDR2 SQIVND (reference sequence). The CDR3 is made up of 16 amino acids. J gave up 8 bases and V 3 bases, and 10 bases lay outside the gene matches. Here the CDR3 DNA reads TGTGCCAGTAGTATTTGGGAAAGCGGGAGGGATGATGAGCAGTTCTTC. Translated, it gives CASSIWESGRDDEQFF.

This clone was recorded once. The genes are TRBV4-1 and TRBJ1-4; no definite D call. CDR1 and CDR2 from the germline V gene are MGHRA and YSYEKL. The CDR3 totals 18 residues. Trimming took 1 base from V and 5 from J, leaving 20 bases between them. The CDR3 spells CASSQGSVRAAQNEKLFF. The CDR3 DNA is TGCGCCAGCAGCCAAGGTTCTGTGAGGGCAGCCCAAAATGAAAAACTGTTTTTT.

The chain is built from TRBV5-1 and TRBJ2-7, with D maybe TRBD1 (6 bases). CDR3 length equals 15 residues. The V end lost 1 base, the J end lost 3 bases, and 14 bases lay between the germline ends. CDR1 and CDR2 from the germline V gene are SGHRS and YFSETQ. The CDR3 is CASSLRTVGDYEQYF. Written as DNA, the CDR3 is TGCGCCAGCAGCTTGAGGACAGTTGGAGACTACGAGCAGTACTTC.

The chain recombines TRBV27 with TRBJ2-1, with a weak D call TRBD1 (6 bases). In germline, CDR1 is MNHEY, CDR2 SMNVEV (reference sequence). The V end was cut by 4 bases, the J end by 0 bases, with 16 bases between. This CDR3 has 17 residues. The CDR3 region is CASSSHLDRNSYNEQFF. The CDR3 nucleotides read TGTGCCAGCAGTTCTCACCTGGACAGAAACTCCTACAATGAGCAGTTCTTC.

DNA of the CDR3: TGTGCCAGCAGTAGGACCGGGACAGGGATCTACGAGCAGTACTTC. It is translated as CASSRTGTGIYEQYF. V is TRBV6-5 and J is TRBJ2-7; TRBD1 aligns across 9 bases. Germline V CDR1 and CDR2: MNHEY, SVGAGI. With V trimmed by 5 bases and J by 3 bases, 8 bases remained unmatched. The CDR3 extends over 15 amino acids.

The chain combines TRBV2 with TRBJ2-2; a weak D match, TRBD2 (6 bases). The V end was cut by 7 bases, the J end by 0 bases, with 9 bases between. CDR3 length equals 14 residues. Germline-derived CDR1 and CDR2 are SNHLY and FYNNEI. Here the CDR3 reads CASTGLPNTGELFF. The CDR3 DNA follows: TGTGCCAGCACGGGACTCCCGAACACCGGGGAGCTGTTTTTT.

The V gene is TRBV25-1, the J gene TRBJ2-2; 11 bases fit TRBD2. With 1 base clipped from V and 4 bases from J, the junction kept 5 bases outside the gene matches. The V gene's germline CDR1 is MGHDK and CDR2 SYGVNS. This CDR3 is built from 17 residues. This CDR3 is CASSELLAGVGTGELFF. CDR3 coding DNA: TGTGCCAGCAGTGAATTACTAGCGGGAGTAGGCACCGGGGAGCTGTTTTTT.

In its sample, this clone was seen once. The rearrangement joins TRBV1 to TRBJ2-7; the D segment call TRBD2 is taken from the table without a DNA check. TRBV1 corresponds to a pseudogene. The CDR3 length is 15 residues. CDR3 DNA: TGCACCAGCAGGAAGAGGCGGGGACTAGACTACGAGCAGTACTTC. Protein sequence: CTSRKRRGLDYEQYF.

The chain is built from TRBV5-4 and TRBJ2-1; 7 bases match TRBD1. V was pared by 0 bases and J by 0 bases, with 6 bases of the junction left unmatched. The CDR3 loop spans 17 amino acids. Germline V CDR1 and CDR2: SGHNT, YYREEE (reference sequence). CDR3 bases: TGTGCCAGCAGCTTGGGACAGGGCTCGAGCTCCTACAATGAGCAGTTCTTC. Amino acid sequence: CASSLGQGSSSYNEQFF.

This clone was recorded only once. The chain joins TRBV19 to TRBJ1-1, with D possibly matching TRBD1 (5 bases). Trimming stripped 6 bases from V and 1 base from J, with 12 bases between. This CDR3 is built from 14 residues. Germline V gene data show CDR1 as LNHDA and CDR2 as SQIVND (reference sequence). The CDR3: CASSQIDRNTEAFF. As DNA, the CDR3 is TGTGCCAGTAGCCAAATTGACAGGAACACTGAAGCTTTCTTT.

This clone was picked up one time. The CDR3 DNA follows: TGTGCCAGCAGTCTACGACCAGGGGCCAGAAGAAACACCATATATTTT. Protein product: CASSLRPGARRNTIYF. This sequence joins TRBV28 and TRBJ1-3, with D maybe TRBD1 (6 bases). The CDR3 loop spans 16 amino acids. In germline, CDR1 is MDHEN, CDR2 SYDVKM. V lost 5 bases and J 5 bases, leaving 19 bases between the germline ends. The complete variable domain, with remaining parts taken from reference TRBV28 and TRBJ1-3, reads DVKVTQSSRYLVKRTGEKVFLECVQDMDHENMFWYRQDPGLGLRLIYFSYDVKMKEKGDIPEGYSVSREKKERFSLILESASTNQTSMYLCASSLRPGARRNTIYFGEGSWLTVV.

DNA for the CDR3: TGTGCCAGCAGCTTAATGGGGCCAGGGGACTATGGCTACACCTTC. It translates to CASSLMGPGDYGYTF. The chain links TRBV11-2 to TRBJ1-2, with TRBD1 as a possible D gene (6 bases). The length of the CDR3 is 15 residues. Per germline, CDR1 SGHAT and CDR2 FQNNGV. Trimming took 2 bases from V and 3 from J, leaving 13 bases between them.

This CDR3 is CASSLDPLDTQYF. CDR3 coding DNA: TGTGCCAGCAGCCTAGACCCGTTGGATACGCAGTATTTT. This chain connects TRBV7-3 to TRBJ2-3; D gene uncertain. Trimming took off 5 bases at V and 6 bases at J, with 12 bases between the two ends. Per germline, CDR1 SGHTA and CDR2 FQGTGA. The CDR3 runs to 13 residues.

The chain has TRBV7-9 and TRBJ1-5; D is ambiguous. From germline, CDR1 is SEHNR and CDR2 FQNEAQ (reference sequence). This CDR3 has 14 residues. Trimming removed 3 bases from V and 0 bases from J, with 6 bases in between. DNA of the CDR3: TGTGCCAGCAGCTTGTCAAATAGCAATCAGCCCCAGCATTTT. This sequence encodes CASSLSNSNQPQHF.

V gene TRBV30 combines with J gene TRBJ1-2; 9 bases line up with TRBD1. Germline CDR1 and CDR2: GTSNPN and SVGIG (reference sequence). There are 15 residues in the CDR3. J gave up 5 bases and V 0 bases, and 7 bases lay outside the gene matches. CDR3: CAWSVRGQGSYGYTF. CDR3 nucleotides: TGTGCCTGGAGTGTACGGGGACAGGGTAGTTATGGCTACACCTTC. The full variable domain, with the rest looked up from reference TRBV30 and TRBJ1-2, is SQTIHQWPATLVQPVGSPLSLECTVEGTSNPNLYWYRQAAGRGLQLLFYSVGIGQISSEVPQNLSASRPQDRQFILSSKKLLLSDSGFYLCAWSVRGQGSYGYTFGSGTRLTVV.

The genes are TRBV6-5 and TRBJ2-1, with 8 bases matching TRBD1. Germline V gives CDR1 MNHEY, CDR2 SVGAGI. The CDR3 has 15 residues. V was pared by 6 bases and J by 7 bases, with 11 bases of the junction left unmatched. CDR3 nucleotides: TGTGCCAGCAGCCGGGGACAGGTGATAGGGAATGAGCAGTTCTTC. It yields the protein CASSRGQVIGNEQFF.

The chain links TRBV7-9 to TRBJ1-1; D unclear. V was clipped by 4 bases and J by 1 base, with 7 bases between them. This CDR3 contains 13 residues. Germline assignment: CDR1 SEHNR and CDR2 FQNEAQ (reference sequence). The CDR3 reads CASSSQKNTEAFF. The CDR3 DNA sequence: TGTGCCAGCAGCTCCCAGAAGAACACTGAAGCTTTCTTT. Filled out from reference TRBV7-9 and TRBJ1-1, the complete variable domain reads DTGVSQNPRHKITKRGQNVTFRCDPISEHNRLYWYRQTLGQGPEFLTYFQNEAQLEKSRLLSDRFSAERPKGSFSTLEIQRTEQGDSAMYLCASSSQKNTEAFFGQGTRLTVV.

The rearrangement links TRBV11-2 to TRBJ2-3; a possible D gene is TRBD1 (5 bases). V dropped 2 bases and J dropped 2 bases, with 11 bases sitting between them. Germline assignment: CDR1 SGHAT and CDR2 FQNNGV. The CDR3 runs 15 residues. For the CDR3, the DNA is TGTGCCAGCAGCTTATTGGGGCGGCCCACAGATACGCAGTATTTT. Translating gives CASSLLGRPTDTQYF.

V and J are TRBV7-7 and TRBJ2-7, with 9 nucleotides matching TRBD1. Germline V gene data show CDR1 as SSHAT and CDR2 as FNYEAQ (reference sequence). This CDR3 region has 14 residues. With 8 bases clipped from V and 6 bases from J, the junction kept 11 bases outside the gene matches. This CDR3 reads CASPAGTGPLEQYF. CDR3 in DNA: TGTGCCAGCCCAGCCGGGACAGGGCCGCTCGAGCAGTACTTC.

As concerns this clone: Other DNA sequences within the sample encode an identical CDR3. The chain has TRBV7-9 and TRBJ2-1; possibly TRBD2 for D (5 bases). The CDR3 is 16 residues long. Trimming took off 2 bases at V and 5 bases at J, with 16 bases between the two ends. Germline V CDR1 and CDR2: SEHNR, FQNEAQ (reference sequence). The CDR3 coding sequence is TGTGCCAGCAGCTTAAGTCTGGCGGGCGCTCACAATGAGCAGTTCTTC. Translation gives CASSLSLAGAHNEQFF.

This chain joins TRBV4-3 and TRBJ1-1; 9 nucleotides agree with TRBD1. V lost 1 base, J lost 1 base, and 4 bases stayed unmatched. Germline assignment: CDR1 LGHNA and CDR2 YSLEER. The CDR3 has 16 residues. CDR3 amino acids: CASSQGTGATNTEAFF. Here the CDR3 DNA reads TGCGCCAGCAGCCAAGGGACAGGGGCGACGAACACTGAAGCTTTCTTT.

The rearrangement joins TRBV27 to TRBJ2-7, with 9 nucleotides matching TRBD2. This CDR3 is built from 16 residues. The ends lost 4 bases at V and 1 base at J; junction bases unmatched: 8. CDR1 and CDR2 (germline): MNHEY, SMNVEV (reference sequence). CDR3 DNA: TGTGCCAGCAGTTCTAACCCTAGCGGGACTTCCTACGAGCAGTACTTC. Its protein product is CASSSNPSGTSYEQYF.

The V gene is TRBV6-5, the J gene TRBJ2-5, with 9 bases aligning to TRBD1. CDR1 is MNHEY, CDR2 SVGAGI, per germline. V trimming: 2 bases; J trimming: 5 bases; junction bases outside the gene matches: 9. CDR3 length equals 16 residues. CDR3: CASSYRSGQGLETQYF. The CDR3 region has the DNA TGTGCCAGCAGTTACAGGTCGGGACAGGGTTTGGAGACCCAGTACTTC.